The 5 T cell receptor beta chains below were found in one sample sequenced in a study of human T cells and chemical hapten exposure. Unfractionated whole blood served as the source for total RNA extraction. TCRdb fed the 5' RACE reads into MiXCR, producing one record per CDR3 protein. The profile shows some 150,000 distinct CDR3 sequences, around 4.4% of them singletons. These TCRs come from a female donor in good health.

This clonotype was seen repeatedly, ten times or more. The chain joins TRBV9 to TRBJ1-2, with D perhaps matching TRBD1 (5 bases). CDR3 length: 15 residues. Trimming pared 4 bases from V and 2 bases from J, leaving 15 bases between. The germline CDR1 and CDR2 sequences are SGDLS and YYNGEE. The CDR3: CASSPHPGANYGYTF. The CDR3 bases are TGTGCCAGCAGCCCTCATCCCGGGGCCAACTATGGCTACACCTTC.

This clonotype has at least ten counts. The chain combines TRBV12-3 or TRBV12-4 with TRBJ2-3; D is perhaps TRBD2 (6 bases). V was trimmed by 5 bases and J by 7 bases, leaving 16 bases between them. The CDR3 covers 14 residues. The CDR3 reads CASSRTGDGHTQYF. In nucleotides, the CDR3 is TGTGCCAGCAGTAGAACGGGGGACGGCCATACGCAGTATTTT.

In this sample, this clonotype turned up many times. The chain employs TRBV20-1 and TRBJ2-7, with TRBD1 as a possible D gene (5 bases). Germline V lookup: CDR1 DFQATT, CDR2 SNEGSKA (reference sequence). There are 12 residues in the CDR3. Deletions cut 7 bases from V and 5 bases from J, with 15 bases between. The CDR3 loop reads CSVKPGIHEQYF. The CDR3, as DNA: TGCAGTGTGAAGCCAGGGATCCACGAGCAGTACTTC.

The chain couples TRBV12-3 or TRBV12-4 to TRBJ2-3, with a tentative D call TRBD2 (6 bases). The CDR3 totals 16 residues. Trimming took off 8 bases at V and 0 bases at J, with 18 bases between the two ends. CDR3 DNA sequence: TGTGCCAGCCTATTCCACTCGGGGGAGAGCACAGATACGCAGTATTTT. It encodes CASLFHSGESTDTQYF.

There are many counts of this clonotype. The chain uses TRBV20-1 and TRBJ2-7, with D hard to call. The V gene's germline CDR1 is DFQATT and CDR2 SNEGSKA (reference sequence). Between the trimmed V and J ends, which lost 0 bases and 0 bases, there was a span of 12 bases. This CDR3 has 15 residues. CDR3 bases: TGCAGTGCTAGAGATCGACTCTCTAACTCCTACGAGCAGTACTTC. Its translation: CSARDRLSNSYEQYF.